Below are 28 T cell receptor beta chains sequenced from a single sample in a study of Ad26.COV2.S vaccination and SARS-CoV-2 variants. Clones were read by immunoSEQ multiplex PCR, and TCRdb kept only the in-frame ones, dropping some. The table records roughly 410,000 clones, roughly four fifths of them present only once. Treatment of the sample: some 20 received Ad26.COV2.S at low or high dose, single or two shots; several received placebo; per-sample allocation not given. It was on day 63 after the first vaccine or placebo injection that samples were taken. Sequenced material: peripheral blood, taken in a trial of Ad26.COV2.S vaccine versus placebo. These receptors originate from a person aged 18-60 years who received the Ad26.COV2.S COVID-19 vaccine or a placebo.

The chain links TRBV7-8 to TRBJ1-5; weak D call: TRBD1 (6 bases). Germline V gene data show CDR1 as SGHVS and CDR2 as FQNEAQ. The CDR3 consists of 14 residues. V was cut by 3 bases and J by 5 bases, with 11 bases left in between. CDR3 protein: CASSFKGVHQPQHF. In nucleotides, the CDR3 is TGTGCCAGCAGCTTCAAGGGGGTCCATCAGCCCCAGCATTTT.

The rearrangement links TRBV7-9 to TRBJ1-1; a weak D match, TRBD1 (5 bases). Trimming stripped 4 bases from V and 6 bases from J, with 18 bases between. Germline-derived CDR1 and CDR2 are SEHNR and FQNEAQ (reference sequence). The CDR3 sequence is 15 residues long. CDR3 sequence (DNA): TGTGCCAGCAGCTCAGAAGGGACCGCTACCTCTGAAGCTTTCTTT. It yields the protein CASSSEGTATSEAFF.

DNA of the CDR3: TGTGCCACCAGTGCTACCGAGGCGGGAATCCACACCTTC. Its protein is CATSATEAGIHTF. V usage is TRBV24-1 and J usage is TRBJ1-2; D gene ambiguous. The ends were cut back, 5 bases at V and 12 bases at J, with 18 bases in the middle. Germline assignment: CDR1 KGHDR and CDR2 SFDVKD. The CDR3 has 13 residues.

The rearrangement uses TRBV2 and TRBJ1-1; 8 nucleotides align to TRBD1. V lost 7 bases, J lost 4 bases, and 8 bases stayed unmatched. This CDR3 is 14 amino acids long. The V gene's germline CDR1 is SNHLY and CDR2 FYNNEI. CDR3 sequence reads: CASTPQGAFTEAFF. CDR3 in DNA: TGTGCCAGCACCCCTCAGGGGGCCTTCACTGAAGCTTTCTTT.

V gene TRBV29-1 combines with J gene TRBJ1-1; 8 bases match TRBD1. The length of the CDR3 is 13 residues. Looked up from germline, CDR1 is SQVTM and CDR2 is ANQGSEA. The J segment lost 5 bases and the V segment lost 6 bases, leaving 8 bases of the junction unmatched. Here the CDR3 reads CSVLGQGNTEAFF. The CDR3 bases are TGCAGCGTCCTCGGACAGGGAAATACTGAAGCTTTCTTT.

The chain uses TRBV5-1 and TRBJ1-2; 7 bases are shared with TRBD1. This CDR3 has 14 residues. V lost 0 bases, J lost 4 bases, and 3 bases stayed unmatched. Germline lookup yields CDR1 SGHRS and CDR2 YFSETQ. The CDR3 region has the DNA TGCGCCAGCAGCTTGGCCCCAGGGGGCTATGGCTACACCTTC. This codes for CASSLAPGGYGYTF.

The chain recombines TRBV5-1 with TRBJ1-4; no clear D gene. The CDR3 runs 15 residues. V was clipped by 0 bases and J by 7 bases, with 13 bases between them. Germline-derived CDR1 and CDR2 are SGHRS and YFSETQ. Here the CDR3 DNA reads TGCGCCAGCAGCTTGGTAGCGCCTAACGGTGAAAAACTGTTTTTT. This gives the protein CASSLVAPNGEKLFF.

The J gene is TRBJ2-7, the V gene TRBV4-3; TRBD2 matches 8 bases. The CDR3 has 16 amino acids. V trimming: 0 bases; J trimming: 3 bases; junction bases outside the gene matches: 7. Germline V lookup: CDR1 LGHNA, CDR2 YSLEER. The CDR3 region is CASSQDIGGGNYEQYF. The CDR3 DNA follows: TGCGCCAGCAGCCAAGATATTGGCGGGGGGAACTACGAGCAGTACTTC.

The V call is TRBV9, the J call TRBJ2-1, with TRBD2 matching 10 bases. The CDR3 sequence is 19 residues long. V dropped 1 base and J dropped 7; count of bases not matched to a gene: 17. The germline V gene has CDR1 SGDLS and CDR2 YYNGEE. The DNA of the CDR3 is TGTGCCAGCAGCGTATACGACGCCATAGCGGGAGGCGTAGTAAATGAGCAGTTCTTC. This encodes CASSVYDAIAGGVVNEQFF.

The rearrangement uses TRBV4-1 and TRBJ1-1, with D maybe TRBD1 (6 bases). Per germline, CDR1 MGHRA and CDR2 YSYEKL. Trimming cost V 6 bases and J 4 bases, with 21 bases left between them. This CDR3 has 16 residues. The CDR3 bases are TGCGCCAGCAGTCGTTTGCTTTACAGGGAGGGCACTGAAGCTTTCTTT. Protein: CASSRLLYREGTEAFF.

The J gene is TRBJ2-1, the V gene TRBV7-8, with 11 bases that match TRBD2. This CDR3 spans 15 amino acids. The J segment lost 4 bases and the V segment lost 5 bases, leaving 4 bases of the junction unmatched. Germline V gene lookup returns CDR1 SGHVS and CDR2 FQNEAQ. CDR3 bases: TGTGCCAGCAGCGACCTAGCGGGGGGTTACAATGAGCAGTTCTTC. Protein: CASSDLAGGYNEQFF.

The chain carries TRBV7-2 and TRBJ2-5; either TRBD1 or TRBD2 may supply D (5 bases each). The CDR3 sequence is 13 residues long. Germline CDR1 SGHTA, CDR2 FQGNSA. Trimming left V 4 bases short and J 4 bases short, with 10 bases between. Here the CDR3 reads CASSYSRGETQYF. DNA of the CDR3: TGTGCCAGCAGCTACTCGAGGGGAGAGACCCAGTACTTC.

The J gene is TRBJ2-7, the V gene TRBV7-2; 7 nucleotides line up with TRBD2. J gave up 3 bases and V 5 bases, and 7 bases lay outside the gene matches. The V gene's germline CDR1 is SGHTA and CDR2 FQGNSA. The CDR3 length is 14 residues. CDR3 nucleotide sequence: TGTGCCAGCAGCCCTCGGACTAGATTCTACGAGCAGTACTTC. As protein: CASSPRTRFYEQYF.

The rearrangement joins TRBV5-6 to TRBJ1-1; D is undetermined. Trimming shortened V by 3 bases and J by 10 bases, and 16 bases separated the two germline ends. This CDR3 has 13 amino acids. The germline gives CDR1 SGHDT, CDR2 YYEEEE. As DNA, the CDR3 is TGTGCCAGCAGCTCCAAAGGGATTAACATAGCTTTCTTT. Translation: CASSSKGINIAFF.

The CDR3 region has the DNA TGTGCCAGCAGCACCGGACGGGGCAATCAGCCCCAGCATTTT. Amino acids: CASSTGRGNQPQHF. This sequence joins TRBV9 and TRBJ1-5; no clear D gene. Trimming stripped 4 bases from V and 2 bases from J, with 10 bases between. Germline V gives CDR1 SGDLS, CDR2 YYNGEE. This CDR3 is 14 amino acids long.

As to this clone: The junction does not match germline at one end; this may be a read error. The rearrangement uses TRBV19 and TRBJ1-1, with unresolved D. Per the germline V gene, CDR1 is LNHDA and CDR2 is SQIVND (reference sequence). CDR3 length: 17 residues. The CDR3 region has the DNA TGTGCCAGTAGTACATTCATCGTGCAGACCCTGAATACTGAAGCTTTCTTT. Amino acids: CASSTFIVQTLNTEAFF.

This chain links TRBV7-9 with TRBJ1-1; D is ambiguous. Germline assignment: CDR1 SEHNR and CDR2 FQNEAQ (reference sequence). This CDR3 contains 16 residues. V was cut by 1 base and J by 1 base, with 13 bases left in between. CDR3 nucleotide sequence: TGTGCCAGCAGCTTAGAGGGAGGAATAAAGAACACTGAAGCTTTCTTT. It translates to CASSLEGGIKNTEAFF.

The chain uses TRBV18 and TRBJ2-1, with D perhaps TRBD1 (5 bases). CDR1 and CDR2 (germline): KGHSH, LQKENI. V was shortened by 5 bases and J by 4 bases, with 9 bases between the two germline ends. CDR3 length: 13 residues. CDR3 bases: TGTGCCAGCTCAATTCAGGGATACAATGAGCAGTTCTTC. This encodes CASSIQGYNEQFF.

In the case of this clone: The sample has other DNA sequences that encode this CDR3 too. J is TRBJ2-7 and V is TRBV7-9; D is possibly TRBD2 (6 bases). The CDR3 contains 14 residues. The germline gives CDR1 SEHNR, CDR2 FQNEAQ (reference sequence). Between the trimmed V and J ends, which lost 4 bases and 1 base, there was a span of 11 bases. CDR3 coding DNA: TGTGCCAGCAGCTCCCCCGGGACTTCCTACGAGCAGTACTTC. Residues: CASSSPGTSYEQYF.

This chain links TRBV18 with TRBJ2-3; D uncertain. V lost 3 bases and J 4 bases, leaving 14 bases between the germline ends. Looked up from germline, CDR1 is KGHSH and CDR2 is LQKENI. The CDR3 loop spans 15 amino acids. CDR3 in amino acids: CASSPAPLVPDTQYF. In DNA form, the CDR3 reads TGTGCCAGCTCACCGGCTCCTTTAGTGCCAGATACGCAGTATTTT.

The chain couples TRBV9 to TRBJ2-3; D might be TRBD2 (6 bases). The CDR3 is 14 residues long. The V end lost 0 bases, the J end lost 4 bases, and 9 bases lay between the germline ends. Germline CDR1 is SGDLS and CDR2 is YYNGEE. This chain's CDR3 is CASSVEASADTQYF. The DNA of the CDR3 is TGTGCCAGCAGCGTAGAGGCTAGCGCAGATACGCAGTATTTT.

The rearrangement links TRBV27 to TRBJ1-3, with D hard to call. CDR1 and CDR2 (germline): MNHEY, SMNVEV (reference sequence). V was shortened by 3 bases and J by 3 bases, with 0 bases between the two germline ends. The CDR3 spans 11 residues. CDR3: CASSFGNTIYF. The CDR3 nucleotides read TGTGCCAGCAGTTTTGGAAACACCATATATTTT.

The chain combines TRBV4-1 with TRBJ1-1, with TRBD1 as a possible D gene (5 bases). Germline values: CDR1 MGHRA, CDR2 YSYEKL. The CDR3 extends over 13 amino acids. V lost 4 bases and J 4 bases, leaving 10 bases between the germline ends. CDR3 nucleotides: TGCGCCAGCAGCCCCGTTAGGGGCACTGAAGCTTTCTTT. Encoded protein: CASSPVRGTEAFF.

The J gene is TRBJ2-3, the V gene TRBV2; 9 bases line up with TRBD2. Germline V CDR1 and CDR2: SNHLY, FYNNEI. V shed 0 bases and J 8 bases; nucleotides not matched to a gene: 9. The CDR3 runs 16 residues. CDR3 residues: CASSEAHRRGGVTQYF. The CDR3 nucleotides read TGTGCCAGCAGTGAAGCGCACCGGCGCGGGGGGGTTACGCAGTATTTT. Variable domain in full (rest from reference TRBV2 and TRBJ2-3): EPEVTQTPSHQVTQMGQEVILRCVPISNHLYFYWYRQILGQKVEFLVSFYNNEISEKSEIFDDQFSVERPDGSNFTLKIRSTKLEDSAMYFCASSEAHRRGGVTQYFGPGTRLTVL.

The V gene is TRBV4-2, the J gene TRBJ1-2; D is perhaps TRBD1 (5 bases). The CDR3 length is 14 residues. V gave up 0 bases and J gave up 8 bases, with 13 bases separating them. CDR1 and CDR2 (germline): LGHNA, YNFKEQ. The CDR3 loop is CASSQDKGTGGYTF. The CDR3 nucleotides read TGTGCCAGCAGCCAAGACAAGGGGACGGGGGGCTACACCTTC.

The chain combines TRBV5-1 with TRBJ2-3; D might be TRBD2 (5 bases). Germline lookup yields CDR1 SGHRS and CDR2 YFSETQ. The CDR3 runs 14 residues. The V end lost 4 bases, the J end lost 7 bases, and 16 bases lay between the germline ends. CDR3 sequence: CASSPDPRGNTQYF. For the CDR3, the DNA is TGCGCCAGCAGCCCGGACCCCCGAGGGAATACGCAGTATTTT.

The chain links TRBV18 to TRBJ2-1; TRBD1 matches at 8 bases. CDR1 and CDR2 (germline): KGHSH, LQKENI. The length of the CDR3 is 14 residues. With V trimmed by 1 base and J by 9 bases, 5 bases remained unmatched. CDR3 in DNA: TGTGCCAGCTCACCACTCGGGACAGGCCCTGAGCAGTTCTTC. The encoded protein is CASSPLGTGPEQFF.

The CDR3 is CASSESIGLAVYNEQFF. For the CDR3, the DNA is TGCGCCAGCAGTGAGTCTATAGGACTAGCGGTATACAATGAGCAGTTCTTC. The chain employs TRBV10-1 and TRBJ2-1, with TRBD2 matching over 10 bases. V was pared by 0 bases and J by 4 bases, with 6 bases of the junction left unmatched. The CDR3 is 17 amino acids. Germline CDR1 WNHNN, CDR2 SYGVQD (reference sequence).